The 26 T cell receptor beta chains listed next were all sequenced from one sample in a study of cytomegalovirus exposure and HLA in healthy donors. The PCR ran on 60 Vbeta and 13 Jbeta primers. Profiling relied on immunoSEQ multiplex PCR, and the TCRdb table lists in-frame clones only, not all of them. The data show roughly 110,000 clones, roughly 70% seen once. The material sequenced was PBMCs. The receptors come from a man aged 25 to 45 in good health and CMV-seropositive.

The chain is built from TRBV5-8 and TRBJ2-7; no reliable D call. Per germline, CDR1 SGHTS and CDR2 YDEGEE. V was cut by 4 bases and J by 0 bases, with 11 bases left in between. This CDR3 region has 14 residues. CDR3 sequence: CASSVDILSYEQYF. CDR3 DNA sequence: TGTGCCAGCAGCGTTGACATCCTCTCCTACGAGCAGTACTTC. The full variable domain, in which reference TRBV5-8 and TRBJ2-7 provide the parts outside the CDR3, is EAGVTQSPTHLIKTRGQQATLRCSPISGHTSVYWYQQALGLGLQFLLWYDEGEERNRGNFPPRFSGRQFPNYSSELNVNALELEDSALYLCASSVDILSYEQYFGPGTRLTVT.

This clone was seen more than once but under ten times. The junction does not match germline at one end; this may be a read error. J is TRBJ2-1 and V is TRBV7-7, with unresolved D. The germline gives CDR1 SSHAT, CDR2 FNYEAQ (reference sequence). The CDR3 loop spans 15 amino acids. CDR3 region: CASSLGRAKSNEQFF. The CDR3 coding sequence is TGTGCTAGCAGCTTAGGTCGAGCCAAATCCAATGAGCAGTTCTTC.

This clone was seen only a few times. V gene TRBV7-9 combines with J gene TRBJ2-2; 7 bases are shared with TRBD1. Trimming cost V 4 bases and J 1 base; bases outside gene matches: 6. CDR1 is SEHNR and CDR2 is FQNEAQ in the germline V gene (reference sequence). The CDR3 spans 16 residues. CDR3 nucleotide sequence: TGTGCCAGCAGCTCTGATTGGACAGGGAACACCGGGGAGCTGTTTTTT. Its translation: CASSSDWTGNTGELFF.

This clone was detected only a few times. In DNA form, the CDR3 reads TGTGCCAGCAGCCTCGAACAGGGCCTCTATGGCTACACCTTC. This gives the protein CASSLEQGLYGYTF. The chain employs TRBV5-5 and TRBJ1-2; tentative D call: TRBD1 (6 bases). This CDR3 has 14 amino acids. Trimming removed 4 bases at V and 4 bases at J, with 14 bases between. Germline CDR1 and CDR2: SGHKS and YYEKEE (reference sequence).

In DNA, the CDR3 is TGTGCCAGCAGTTTGAAGGGGACTTGGGATACGCAGTATTTT. This gives the protein CASSLKGTWDTQYF. The chain couples TRBV27 to TRBJ2-3; D is possibly TRBD2 (6 bases). Germline V CDR1 and CDR2: MNHEY, SMNVEV (reference sequence). The CDR3 is 14 residues long. Trimming took 3 bases from V and 6 from J, leaving 13 bases between them.

V is TRBV7-9 and J is TRBJ1-2; 8 bases fit TRBD1. With V trimmed by 1 base and J by 0 bases, 7 bases remained unmatched. Germline CDR1 reads SEHNR; CDR2 reads FQNEAQ (reference sequence). The CDR3 has 17 residues. In DNA, the CDR3 is TGTGCCAGCAGCTTAGGGGGAGACAGGGGAGCTAACTATGGCTACACCTTC. Protein: CASSLGGDRGANYGYTF.

This clone occurred a few times. This chain links TRBV9 with TRBJ1-5, with D maybe TRBD1 (5 bases). V was clipped by 0 bases and J by 8 bases, with 27 bases between them. The CDR3 contains 19 residues. CDR1 and CDR2 (germline): SGDLS, YYNGEE. Here the CDR3 reads CASSVVGAWDLGGLEPQHF. For the CDR3, the DNA is TGTGCCAGCAGCGTAGTTGGGGCTTGGGACTTAGGAGGGTTGGAGCCCCAGCATTTT.

This clone has just one count. The chain couples TRBV19 to TRBJ1-1, with D perhaps matching TRBD1 (6 bases). Germline lookup yields CDR1 LNHDA and CDR2 SQIVND (reference sequence). Trimming removed 5 bases at V and 1 base at J, with 11 bases between. The CDR3 has 14 amino acids. CDR3 coding DNA: TGTGCCAGTAGTCCTCTGACAGGGAACACTGAAGCTTTCTTT. It is translated as CASSPLTGNTEAFF.

This clone was observed a handful of times. The genes are TRBV7-2 and TRBJ2-3; 11 bases line up with TRBD1. V lost 3 bases, J lost 4 bases, and 3 bases stayed unmatched. From germline, CDR1 is SGHTA and CDR2 FQGNSA. CDR3 length: 15 residues. CDR3 sequence (DNA): TGTGCCAGCAGCTTTTGGGACAGGGGGGCAGATACGCAGTATTTT. Its protein product is CASSFWDRGADTQYF. Full variable domain (missing parts from reference TRBV7-2 and TRBJ2-3): GAGVSQSPSNKVTEKGKDVELRCDPISGHTALYWYRQSLGQGLEFLIYFQGNSAPDKSGLPSDRFSAERTGGSVSTLTIQRTQQEDSAVYLCASSFWDRGADTQYFGPGTRLTVL.

The chain employs TRBV6-1 and TRBJ2-7; 7 nucleotides agree with TRBD1. The CDR3 loop spans 14 amino acids. The trim removed 0 bases at V and 1 base at J, leaving 0 bases unmatched. Germline V lookup: CDR1 MNHNS, CDR2 SASEGT. DNA of the CDR3: TGTGCCAGCAGTGAAGCGGGACAGTCCTACGAGCAGTACTTC. Amino acid sequence: CASSEAGQSYEQYF.

About this clone itself: At one end, the junction sequence differs from germline, possibly due to a read error. The V and J genes are TRBV7-7 and TRBJ2-2; 10 bases align to TRBD1. CDR1 SSHAT and CDR2 FNYEAQ come from the germline V gene (reference sequence). The CDR3 is 19 amino acids. The CDR3 DNA sequence: TGTGCTAGCAGCTTAACTTTCCCCTGGGACAGGGGTAACACCGGGGAGCTGTTTTTT. Its translation: CASSLTFPWDRGNTGELFF.

Of note for this clone: A read error may account for a junction end that differs from germline. V gene TRBV7-7 combines with J gene TRBJ2-5, with 7 bases matching TRBD1. The tail of the sequence fits TRBJ2-7 better, so the J call may be wrong. Germline values: CDR1 SSHAT, CDR2 FNYEAQ (reference sequence). CDR3 length: 14 residues. CDR3 region: CASSLAGTEGEQYF. The CDR3 region has the DNA TGTGCTAGCAGCTTAGCCGGGACAGAAGGCGAGCAGTACTTC.

CDR3 sequence reads: CASSSVGRSSGANVLTF. CDR3 nucleotide sequence: TGTGCCAGCAGCTCGGTGGGGCGGAGCTCTGGGGCCAACGTCCTGACTTTC. V is TRBV7-3 and J is TRBJ2-6, with D possibly being TRBD1 (5 bases). V was cut by 4 bases and J by 0 bases, with 13 bases left in between. CDR3 length: 17 amino acids. From germline, CDR1 is SGHTA and CDR2 FQGTGA.

The CDR3 sequence is CASSVGGWIAKNIQYF. The CDR3 DNA sequence: TGTGCCAGCAGTGTCGGGGGGTGGATAGCCAAAAACATTCAGTACTTC. V usage is TRBV6-1 and J usage is TRBJ2-4; TRBD2 agrees at 7 bases. Germline CDR1 MNHNS, CDR2 SASEGT. CDR3 size: 16 residues. V was pared by 4 bases and J by 0 bases, with 6 bases of the junction left unmatched.

The chain combines TRBV27 with TRBJ2-2, with a weak D call TRBD2 (6 bases). Germline V lookup: CDR1 MNHEY, CDR2 SMNVEV (reference sequence). Trimming took off 1 base at V and 7 bases at J, with 10 bases between the two ends. CDR3 length: 14 residues. For the CDR3, the DNA is TGTGCCAGCAGTTTATATCGGGGACTCGGGGAGCTGTTTTTT. Its translation: CASSLYRGLGELFF.

The V and J genes are TRBV2 and TRBJ2-7, with a possible D match to TRBD1 (7 bases). Germline V gives CDR1 SNHLY, CDR2 FYNNEI. The CDR3 consists of 16 residues. CDR3 residues: CASSEEEERAPWTGGV. The CDR3 nucleotides are TGTGCCAGCAGTGAAGAGGAGGAGCGGGCCCCTTGGACAGGTGGCGTC.

This clone was counted only a few times. The V and J genes are TRBV6-1 and TRBJ1-4; 10 nucleotides line up with TRBD1. This CDR3 region has 16 residues. Germline CDR1 reads MNHNS; CDR2 reads SASEGT. V shed 4 bases, J shed 8 bases, and the junction held 10 bases outside the gene matches. CDR3 residues: CASSGRDRGGGEKLFF. CDR3 in DNA: TGTGCCAGCAGTGGTCGGGACAGGGGAGGTGGCGAAAAACTGTTTTTT.

The V gene is TRBV19, the J gene TRBJ2-3; 9 bases line up with TRBD1. Germline V gene data show CDR1 as LNHDA and CDR2 as SQIVND (reference sequence). Unmatched junction bases numbered 9, after V lost 3 bases and J lost 2 bases. The CDR3 has 17 amino acids. The CDR3: CASSIRWDRVSTDTQYF. CDR3 nucleotides: TGTGCCAGTAGTATCAGGTGGGACAGGGTCTCCACAGATACGCAGTATTTT.

The chain has TRBV7-9 and TRBJ2-5; the D gene is possibly TRBD1 (5 bases). V lost 5 bases, J lost 0 bases, and 19 bases lay in between. The CDR3 contains 17 residues. Germline V gene data show CDR1 as SEHNR and CDR2 as FQNEAQ (reference sequence). CDR3 sequence (DNA): TGTGCCAGCAGCCCAATGGGAAGGGGCGTAAACCAAGAGACCCAGTACTTC. Its translation is CASSPMGRGVNQETQYF.

This clone has only a few counts. CDR3 loop: CASSQVGAQYF. The CDR3 nucleotides read TGTGCCAGCAGCCAAGTAGGGGCGCAGTATTTT. The rearrangement uses TRBV14 and TRBJ2-3, with D possibly matching TRBD1 (5 bases). Germline CDR1 is SGHDN and CDR2 is FVKESK. This CDR3 region has 11 residues. V was clipped by 1 base and J by 10 bases, with 6 bases between them.

This clone came up once. V and J are TRBV19 and TRBJ1-3, with a possible D match to TRBD1 (5 bases). Trimming pared 6 bases from V and 0 bases from J, leaving 18 bases between. Per the germline V gene, CDR1 is LNHDA and CDR2 is SQIVND (reference sequence). The CDR3 consists of 17 residues. The CDR3 DNA is TGTGCCAGTAGCGGGACTGCTTACGCGAGCTCTGGAAACACCATATATTTT. Translating gives CASSGTAYASSGNTIYF.

This chain connects TRBV2 to TRBJ1-1; maybe TRBD1 (5 bases). The CDR3 is 12 residues long. V was shortened by 11 bases and J by 3 bases, with 13 bases between the two germline ends. Germline assignment: CDR1 SNHLY and CDR2 FYNNEI. The CDR3 here is CAGSRADTEAFF. DNA for the CDR3: TGTGCCGGCTCCAGGGCTGACACTGAAGCTTTCTTT.

V is TRBV4-1 and J is TRBJ1-2; 8 bases are a match to TRBD1. Germline V gene sequence: CDR1 MGHRA, CDR2 YSYEKL. V lost 6 bases, J lost 3 bases, and 6 bases stayed unmatched. This CDR3 spans 14 amino acids. CDR3 nucleotide sequence: TGCGCCAGCAGGGTGCCGGGACAGGACTATGGCTACACCTTC. Translating it yields CASRVPGQDYGYTF.

The chain links TRBV7-9 to TRBJ2-5; 9 nucleotides align to TRBD1. This CDR3 spans 14 amino acids. Germline CDR1 reads SEHNR; CDR2 reads FQNEAQ (reference sequence). The ends lost 5 bases at V and 5 bases at J; junction bases unmatched: 6. The CDR3: CASSPGTGRETQYF. In nucleotides, the CDR3 is TGTGCCAGCAGCCCCGGGACAGGGAGGGAGACCCAGTACTTC.

The chain uses TRBV7-2 and TRBJ2-7; D remains ambiguous. With 4 bases removed from V and 7 bases from J, the gap between germline ends came to 14 bases. This CDR3 region has 13 residues. The V gene's germline CDR1 is SGHTA and CDR2 FQGNSA. CDR3 amino acids: CASSSQAGREQYV. DNA of the CDR3: TGTGCCAGCAGCTCCCAAGCAGGTCGTGAGCAGTACGTC.

This clone appeared once. The chain joins TRBV27 to TRBJ1-1; D is ambiguous. Looked up from germline, CDR1 is MNHEY and CDR2 is SMNVEV (reference sequence). The V end was cut by 6 bases, the J end by 3 bases, with 14 bases between. The CDR3 covers 14 residues. The CDR3 nucleotides read TGTGCCAGCAGCCCGACTCCTTTCGACACTGAAGCTTTCTTT. Its protein product is CASSPTPFDTEAFF.